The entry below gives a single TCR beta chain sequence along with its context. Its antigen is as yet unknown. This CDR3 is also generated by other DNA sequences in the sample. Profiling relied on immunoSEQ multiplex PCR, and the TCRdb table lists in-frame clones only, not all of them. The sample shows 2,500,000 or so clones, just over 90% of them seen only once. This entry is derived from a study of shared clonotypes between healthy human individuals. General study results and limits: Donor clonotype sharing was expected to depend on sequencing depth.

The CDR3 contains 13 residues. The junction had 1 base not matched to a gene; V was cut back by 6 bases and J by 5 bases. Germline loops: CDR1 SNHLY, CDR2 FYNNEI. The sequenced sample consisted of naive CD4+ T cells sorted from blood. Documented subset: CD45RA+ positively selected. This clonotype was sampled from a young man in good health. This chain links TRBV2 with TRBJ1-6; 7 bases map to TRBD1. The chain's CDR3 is CASRDRDNSPLHF. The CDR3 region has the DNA TGTGCCAGCAGAGACAGGGATAATTCACCCCTCCACTTT.